A single sample gave rise to the 27 T cell receptor beta chains below, sequenced in a study of beta chain features in type 1 diabetes. Expressed TCRB transcripts were sequenced, since all the RNA that had been isolated was reverse transcribed. The repertoire was sequenced with immunoSEQ multiplex PCR; TCRdb's copy has only in-frame clones and lacks some. The sample holds hundreds of thousands of clones, about a sixth seen once. Specimen: naive CD4+ T cells from blood. These TCRs come from a young man in good health.

The chain links TRBV9 to TRBJ2-3; D might be TRBD1 (5 bases). The CDR3 sequence is 14 residues long. The V end lost 4 bases, the J end lost 6 bases, and 15 bases lay between the germline ends. Germline CDR1 and CDR2: SGDLS and YYNGEE. This CDR3 reads CASSSPRVGDTQYF. CDR3 nucleotides: TGTGCCAGCAGCTCTCCCAGGGTTGGGGATACGCAGTATTTT.

The chain uses TRBV7-6 and TRBJ2-3; 10 bases are shared with TRBD2. Germline V CDR1 and CDR2: SGHVS, FNYEAQ. V was pared by 5 bases and J by 8 bases, with 13 bases of the junction left unmatched. There are 16 residues in the CDR3. The CDR3 DNA reads TGTGCCAGCAGCCAGGTTCCTAGCGGGAGTGGTGGTACGCAGTATTTT. Translating it yields CASSQVPSGSGGTQYF.

The chain uses TRBV7-2 and TRBJ2-1, with TRBD1 identical over 7 bases. The CDR3 extends over 17 amino acids. J gave up 7 bases and V 5 bases, and 17 bases lay outside the gene matches. The V gene's germline CDR1 is SGHTA and CDR2 FQGNSA. The CDR3 reads CASSPRLRGRGLNEQFF. The CDR3 bases are TGTGCCAGCAGCCCCCGCCTGAGAGGCAGGGGGTTGAATGAGCAGTTCTTC.

This clone showed up just a few times. V is TRBV21-1 and J is TRBJ2-5; whether TRBD2, the table's D call, matches the DNA was not checked. TRBV21-1 represents a pseudogene. The CDR3 is 18 amino acids. DNA of the CDR3: TGTGCCAGCAGCAAAGATCGGACTAGCGGGGGCCAGGAGGAGACCCAGTACTTC. Translation gives CASSKDRTSGGQEETQYF.

The CDR3 loop reads CASSSHQETQYF. For the CDR3, the DNA is TGTGCCAGCAGCTCACACCAAGAGACCCAGTACTTC. The genes are TRBV7-9 and TRBJ2-5; no clear D. This CDR3 comprises 12 residues. Trimming stripped 4 bases from V and 0 bases from J, with 3 bases between. CDR1 and CDR2 from the germline V gene are SEHNR and FQNEAQ (reference sequence).

The table lists this clone with a few counts. The rearrangement joins TRBV5-1 to TRBJ1-5; maybe TRBD1 (6 bases). Germline loops: CDR1 SGHRS, CDR2 YFSETQ. Trimming stripped 0 bases from V and 2 bases from J, with 12 bases between. The CDR3 runs to 16 residues. The CDR3 here is CASSLGNDRRNQPQHF. For the CDR3, the DNA is TGCGCCAGCAGCTTGGGCAATGACAGGCGCAATCAGCCCCAGCATTTT.

As concerns this clone: This sample includes further DNA sequences coding for the same CDR3. The rearrangement joins TRBV5-6 to TRBJ2-5; D is ambiguous. Germline V gene sequence: CDR1 SGHDT, CDR2 YYEEEE. The CDR3 covers 11 residues. The V end lost 5 bases, the J end lost 4 bases, and 6 bases lay between the germline ends. This chain's CDR3 is CASSSRETQYF. Here the CDR3 DNA reads TGTGCCAGCAGTTCCAGAGAGACCCAGTACTTC.

The chain links TRBV30 to TRBJ2-3; tentative D call: TRBD1 (5 bases). Trimming took off 3 bases at V and 5 bases at J, with 6 bases between the two ends. Per the germline V gene, CDR1 is GTSNPN and CDR2 is SVGIG (reference sequence). The CDR3 is 11 amino acids. CDR3 region: CAWRRGDTQYF. The CDR3 nucleotides are TGTGCCTGGAGAAGGGGAGATACGCAGTATTTT.

The V and J genes are TRBV21-1 and TRBJ2-7; TRBD1, the D gene given by the table, was not confirmed from the DNA. TRBV21-1 is flagged as a pseudogene. The CDR3 extends over 14 amino acids. CDR3 sequence: CASSHRTGRYEQYF. The CDR3 DNA reads TGTGCCAGCAGCCACCGGACAGGCCGCTACGAGCAGTACTTC.

The rearrangement links TRBV7-2 to TRBJ2-7; D possibly corresponds to TRBD1 (5 bases). The CDR3 spans 12 residues. Germline assignment: CDR1 SGHTA and CDR2 FQGNSA. Deletions cut 5 bases from V and 3 bases from J, with 8 bases between. The CDR3 DNA reads as TGTGCCAGCAGCCGCAGGGTCTACGAGCAGTACTTC. It translates to CASSRRVYEQYF.

The V gene is TRBV7-2, the J gene TRBJ1-5; possibly TRBD1 for D (5 bases). This CDR3 contains 17 residues. Germline lookup yields CDR1 SGHTA and CDR2 FQGNSA. Trimming removed 5 bases at V and 9 bases at J, with 26 bases between. The CDR3 region is CASSPLGGGAIVGPQHF. CDR3 in DNA: TGTGCCAGCAGCCCTTTGGGTGGAGGGGCGATTGTGGGGCCCCAGCATTTT.

This chain joins TRBV19 and TRBJ1-1; 8 positions agree with TRBD1. This CDR3 has 15 residues. J gave up 2 bases and V 6 bases, and 8 bases lay outside the gene matches. Looked up from germline, CDR1 is LNHDA and CDR2 is SQIVND (reference sequence). Written as DNA, the CDR3 is TGTGCCAGTAGGGACAGGGTGAGCTCTAACACTGAAGCTTTCTTT. This encodes CASRDRVSSNTEAFF.

The rearrangement uses TRBV4-1 and TRBJ2-1; a weak D match, TRBD2 (6 bases). This CDR3 spans 16 amino acids. Trimming took 4 bases from V and 5 from J, leaving 18 bases between them. Germline lookup yields CDR1 MGHRA and CDR2 YSYEKL. The CDR3 bases are TGCGCCAGCAGCCCCGGGAGTGCGGGACGGCACAATGAGCAGTTCTTC. Translating gives CASSPGSAGRHNEQFF.

This clone was seen once. The chain couples TRBV23-1 to TRBJ2-3; 8 nucleotides line up with TRBD2. TRBV23-1 carries the ORF label, with uncertain function. Trimming removed 0 bases from V and 0 bases from J; junction bases left unmatched: 8. This CDR3 has 18 residues. The CDR3 sequence is CASSQSKRAGGSTDTQYF. The CDR3 DNA reads as TGCGCCAGCAGTCAATCGAAAAGGGCGGGGGGTAGCACAGATACGCAGTATTTT.

This clone was counted a few times. The chain recombines TRBV29-1 with TRBJ2-5; unclear D gene. CDR1 SQVTM and CDR2 ANQGSEA come from the germline V gene. Trimming took off 4 bases at V and 5 bases at J, with 14 bases between the two ends. The CDR3 loop spans 13 amino acids. CDR3 in amino acids: CSVAATGDETQYF. DNA of the CDR3: TGCAGCGTTGCCGCCACGGGTGACGAGACCCAGTACTTC.

The chain joins TRBV30 to TRBJ1-1; 8 positions match TRBD1. V dropped 3 bases and J dropped 4; count of bases not matched to a gene: 4. The germline V gene has CDR1 GTSNPN and CDR2 SVGIG (reference sequence). The CDR3 is 13 amino acids. The CDR3 loop is CAWSGQGSTEAFF. CDR3 in DNA: TGTGCCTGGAGCGGACAGGGAAGCACTGAAGCTTTCTTT. Using reference TRBV30 and TRBJ1-1 for the parts outside the CDR3, the full variable domain is SQTIHQWPATLVQPVGSPLSLECTVEGTSNPNLYWYRQAAGRGLQLLFYSVGIGQISSEVPQNLSASRPQDRQFILSSKKLLLSDSGFYLCAWSGQGSTEAFFGQGTRLTVV.

Regarding this clone: Other DNA sequences from this sample encode an identical CDR3 as well. The V and J genes are TRBV5-1 and TRBJ1-5; 7 bases are shared with TRBD1. This CDR3 contains 14 residues. CDR1 SGHRS and CDR2 YFSETQ come from the germline V gene. V dropped 0 bases and J dropped 4; count of bases not matched to a gene: 1. The CDR3 here is CASSLGDRNQPQHF. The CDR3 nucleotides read TGCGCCAGCAGCTTGGGGGACAGAAATCAGCCCCAGCATTTT.

This clone was picked up a small number of times. V gene TRBV28 combines with J gene TRBJ2-5; D is undetermined. The germline gives CDR1 MDHEN, CDR2 SYDVKM. Trimming took 4 bases from V and 5 from J, leaving 14 bases between them. This CDR3 is 14 amino acids long. The CDR3 sequence is CASSSPGLGETQYF. The DNA of the CDR3 is TGTGCCAGCAGTTCCCCGGGTCTCGGGGAGACCCAGTACTTC.

The rearrangement uses TRBV2 and TRBJ1-1; TRBD1 matches 7 bases. Germline V gene data show CDR1 as SNHLY and CDR2 as FYNNEI. V lost 6 bases and J lost 0; bases outside the gene matches: 7. The CDR3 spans 15 residues. Here the CDR3 DNA reads TGTGCCAGCAGGGGACAGCCGAGCATGAACACTGAAGCTTTCTTT. Encoded protein: CASRGQPSMNTEAFF.

This clone was observed a few times. Compared with germline, one end of the junction differs, possibly owing to a read error. V usage is TRBV2 and J usage is TRBJ1-5, with 8 bases that match TRBD1. The CDR3 runs 15 residues. The germline V gene has CDR1 SNHLY and CDR2 FYNNEI. This CDR3 reads CASSDQGARNQPQHF. The DNA for the CDR3 is TGTGCCAGCAGTGACCAGGGGGCGCGCAACCAGCCCCAGCATTTT.

Concerning this clone itself: Other nucleotide sequences from this sample produce the same CDR3. The chain couples TRBV2 to TRBJ1-1; D perhaps matches TRBD1 (6 bases). The CDR3 totals 13 residues. CDR1 is SNHLY and CDR2 is FYNNEI in the germline V gene. V dropped 4 bases and J dropped 4 bases, with 10 bases sitting between them. This chain's CDR3 is CASSGTGFTEAFF. The CDR3 DNA follows: TGTGCCAGCAGTGGTACAGGGTTCACTGAAGCTTTCTTT.

The chain uses TRBV4-3 and TRBJ1-1; the D is unclear. Trimming shortened V by 0 bases and J by 1 base, and 9 bases separated the two germline ends. The length of the CDR3 is 15 residues. Germline V gene lookup returns CDR1 LGHNA and CDR2 YSLEER. The CDR3 nucleotides are TGCGCCAGCAGCCAAGAGGTAAGGACGAACACTGAAGCTTTCTTT. This encodes CASSQEVRTNTEAFF.

V and J are TRBV2 and TRBJ1-1; no clear D gene. From germline, CDR1 is SNHLY and CDR2 FYNNEI. This CDR3 has 14 residues. The V end lost 11 bases, the J end lost 0 bases, and 16 bases lay between the germline ends. The CDR3 loop reads CAGQGTSVNTEAFF. The CDR3 DNA reads TGTGCCGGGCAAGGAACATCGGTGAACACTGAAGCTTTCTTT.

This clone showed up just a few times. The chain links TRBV4-3 to TRBJ1-4, with 9 bases identical to TRBD1. In germline, CDR1 is LGHNA, CDR2 YSLEER. V gave up 0 bases and J gave up 6 bases; unmatched junction bases: 2. The CDR3 is made up of 15 amino acids. The CDR3 here is CASSQDGDRDEKLFF. In nucleotides, the CDR3 is TGCGCCAGCAGCCAAGATGGGGACAGGGATGAAAAACTGTTTTTT.

This chain uses TRBV2 with TRBJ2-5; TRBD2 matches 9 bases. J lost 5 bases, V lost 4 bases, and 8 bases had no gene match. Looked up from germline, CDR1 is SNHLY and CDR2 is FYNNEI. The CDR3 runs 15 residues. The CDR3 DNA reads as TGTGCCAGCAGTGCCGAGAGCGGGAGGATGGAGACCCAGTACTTC. It is translated as CASSAESGRMETQYF.

This clone has just a few counts. This same CDR3 is encoded by further DNA sequences in the sample. The gene calls are TRBV9 and TRBJ2-6, with unresolved D. V lost 4 bases and J 0 bases, leaving 11 bases between the germline ends. Germline V CDR1 and CDR2: SGDLS, YYNGEE. The CDR3 contains 16 residues. CDR3 coding DNA: TGTGCCAGCAGCCCCGGTCCGACCTCTGGGGCCAACGTCCTGACTTTC. This translates into CASSPGPTSGANVLTF.

This clone turned up a few times. V usage is TRBV30 and J usage is TRBJ2-3; 13 bases agree with TRBD2. Trimming cost V 0 bases and J 2 bases; bases outside gene matches: 8. The CDR3 length is 18 residues. Germline CDR1 reads GTSNPN; CDR2 reads SVGIG (reference sequence). The CDR3 region is CAWSVLRTSGGYTDTQYF. The CDR3 nucleotides are TGTGCCTGGAGTGTACTCCGGACTAGCGGGGGTTACACAGATACGCAGTATTTT.